This TCR beta chain emerged from a study of blood T cell repertoires in COVID-19 (dated by TCRdb to between 2020 and 2021). With respect to the entire study: Samples from collaborators originated in the United States, Italy and Spain and spanned both the acute and convalescent phases of COVID-19. The samples were drawn from two sources: the first 160 participants of the ongoing ImmuneRACE study, and fewer than 1,500 subjects contributed by 6 global collaborators. The prospective study material was composed of cDNA or gDNA derived from T cells, B-cell-depleted T cells, or PBMCs. Deeply sampled blood TCRbeta repertoires from subjects exposed to, actively infected with, or recovered from COVID-19 were included in the dataset. The sample metadata nearly always contained a de-identified subject ID, COVID-19 status, age in years and sex. The repertoires were released in a freely available public database meant as a resource for research on the immune response to SARS-CoV-2. Where HLA class I and class II types were available, the types were taken from metadata supplied by the sample provider, not from assay-based typing.

The immunoSEQ Assay, a bias-controlled multiplex PCR, was used to amplify TCRbeta CDR3 regions from genomic DNA. Concerning the study's data processing: The number of nucleated cells in each sample was estimated from the amplification of reference gene primers within the assay. To quantify the absolute abundance of each unique TCRbeta CDR3 rearrangement, sequence reads were collapsed and filtered. Productive Simpson clonality was computed per sample as the square root of Simpson's diversity index over productive rearrangements. TCRdb re-hosts the immuneACCESS table, in-frame sequences only. Its copies lack some clones; in the studies checked, an unresolved V gene accounts for under half of them, and the cause for the rest is not known. The DNA was the basis for D and trimming; V, J and clone size are from that table. The sample data list approximately 300,000 clones, and more than 85% of these were observed just once. The ten largest clones capture 3.9% of the sample.

For this clone: The antigen it binds to is not known. No base quality information exists; no much larger clone differs at one position.

Study-level results and caveats: The quantity of clinical and demographic metadata differed by source and by participant and was supplied without curation.

Participants in the prospective study were enrolled through a virtual design, were aged roughly 18 to 100 years, and lived in approximately 25 United States geographic areas. In the prospective study, participants were assigned to cohorts based on the clinical history participants reported in a screening survey and a study questionnaire. Exposed participants were defined as having been in contact with someone with a PCR-confirmed or clinician-diagnosed COVID-19 case within 2 weeks of study entry. Mobile phlebotomists in the prospective study collected whole blood, serum and a nasopharyngeal or oropharyngeal swab from every participant. Over a roughly 2-month period, participants in the prospective study had the option of providing additional blood draws and questionnaires. Before DNA extraction, blood samples from the prospective study were shipped at room temperature or frozen. Clipping removes 3 bases from V and 6 bases from J, with 9 as the unmatched junction base count. From its cysteine to its phenylalanine, the CDR3 spans 15 amino acids. Only the CDR3 portion is preserved as DNA: 45 bases, with reading frame beginning at the first base. CDR1 is given as DFQATT and CDR2 as SNEGSKA, both from the germline V gene (reference sequence).

Sequencing was done on a sample of PBMCs or T cells enriched from blood (not recorded which). The V and J segments used are TRBV20-1 and TRBJ1-2; the central 11 bases match TRBD1. The source of this sequence is a woman aged 25 to 39 who had been exposed to COVID-19. The CDR3 region reads CSASTHGDRGNGYTF. The base sequence is TGCAGTGCTAGTACACACGGGGACAGGGGGAATGGCTACACCTTC.